This entry features one T cell receptor beta chain sequence. Antigen unknown. The sample contains more than one DNA sequence encoding this CDR3. This sample stems from a study of radiation and T cells in renal cell carcinoma. Study details: Nephrectomy followed 15 Gy stereotactic body radiation by 4 weeks. Points from the study as a whole: In blood, top tumor clones expanded by 2 weeks, shrinking by 4. Pretreatment tumor biopsies were lacking, so baseline clonotypes are unknown.

Profiled with immunoSEQ multiplex PCR; TCRdb holds only in-frame clones, not every one. The data hold 150,000 to 180,000 clones, with over 80% observed a single time. CDR1 and CDR2 (germline): DFQATT, SNEGSKA (reference sequence). There are 11 residues in the CDR3. Between the trimmed V and J ends, which lost 6 bases and 3 bases, there was a span of 8 bases. The time point: blood 2 weeks post-SBRT. Specified treatment: 15 Gy SBRT to primary tumor, nephrectomy 4 weeks later. This renal cell carcinoma was of the clear cell type. The material was blood, obtained from a patient whose treatment included radiotherapy and nephrectomy. The sequence derives from a woman aged 45-65 years with renal cell carcinoma. The chain couples TRBV20-1 to TRBJ2-5, with D unclear. CDR3 region: CSARTEETQYF. CDR3 nucleotides: TGCAGTGCGCGAACCGAAGAGACCCAGTACTTC.